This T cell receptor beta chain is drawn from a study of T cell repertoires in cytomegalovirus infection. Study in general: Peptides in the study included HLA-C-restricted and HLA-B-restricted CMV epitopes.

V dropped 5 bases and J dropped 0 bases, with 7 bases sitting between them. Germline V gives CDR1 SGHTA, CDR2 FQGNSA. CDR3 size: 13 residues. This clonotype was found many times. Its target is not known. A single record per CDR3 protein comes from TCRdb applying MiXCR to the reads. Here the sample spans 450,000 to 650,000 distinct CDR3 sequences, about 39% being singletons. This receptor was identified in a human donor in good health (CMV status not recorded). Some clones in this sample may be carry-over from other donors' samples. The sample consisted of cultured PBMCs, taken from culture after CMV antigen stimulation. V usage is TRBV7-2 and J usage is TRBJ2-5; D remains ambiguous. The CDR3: CASSPGYQETQYF. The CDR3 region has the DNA TGTGCCAGCAGCCCAGGTTACCAAGAGACCCAGTACTTC.